This T cell receptor (beta chain) was captured by sequencing in a study of shared clonotypes between healthy human individuals. Broader study findings: The diversity represented, both genetic and in exposure history, was limited by few donors.

The CDR3 sequence is 20 residues long. V was pared by 1 base and J by 5 bases, with 18 bases of the junction left unmatched. The germline V gene encodes CDR1 MGHRA and CDR2 YSYEKL. Profiled with immunoSEQ multiplex PCR; TCRdb holds only in-frame clones, not every one. The repertoire holds fewer than 600,000 clones, with around three quarters as singletons. In the case of this clone: No antigen is known for it.

The source material was PBMCs. This clonotype was sampled from a woman between 35 and 50 years old in good health. Some clones in this sample may be carry-over from other donors' samples. The V gene is TRBV4-1, the J gene TRBJ2-1, with TRBD2 matching 9 bases. The CDR3 loop is CASSQGWLAGGGAKDNEQFF. In DNA, the CDR3 is TGCGCCAGCAGCCAAGGTTGGTTGGCGGGAGGGGGGGCTAAGGACAATGAGCAGTTCTTC.